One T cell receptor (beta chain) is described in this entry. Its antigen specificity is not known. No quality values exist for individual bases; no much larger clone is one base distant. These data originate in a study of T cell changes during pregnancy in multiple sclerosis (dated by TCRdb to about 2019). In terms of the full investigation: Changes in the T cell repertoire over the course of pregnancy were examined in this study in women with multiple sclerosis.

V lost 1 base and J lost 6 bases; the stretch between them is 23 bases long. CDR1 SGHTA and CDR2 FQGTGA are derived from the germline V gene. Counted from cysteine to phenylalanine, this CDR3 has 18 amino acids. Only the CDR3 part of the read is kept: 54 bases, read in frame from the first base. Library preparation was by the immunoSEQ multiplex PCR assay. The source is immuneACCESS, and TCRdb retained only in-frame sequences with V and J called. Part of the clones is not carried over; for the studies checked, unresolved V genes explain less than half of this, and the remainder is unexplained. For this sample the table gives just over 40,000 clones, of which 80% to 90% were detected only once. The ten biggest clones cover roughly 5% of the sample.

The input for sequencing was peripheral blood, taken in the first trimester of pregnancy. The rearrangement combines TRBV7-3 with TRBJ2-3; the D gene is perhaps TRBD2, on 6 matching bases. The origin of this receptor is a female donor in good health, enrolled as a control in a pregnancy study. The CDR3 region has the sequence CASSLSLSPSGSRDTQYF. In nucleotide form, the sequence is TGTGCCAGCAGCTTAAGTCTGTCACCTTCCGGGAGCCGGGATACGCAGTATTTT.